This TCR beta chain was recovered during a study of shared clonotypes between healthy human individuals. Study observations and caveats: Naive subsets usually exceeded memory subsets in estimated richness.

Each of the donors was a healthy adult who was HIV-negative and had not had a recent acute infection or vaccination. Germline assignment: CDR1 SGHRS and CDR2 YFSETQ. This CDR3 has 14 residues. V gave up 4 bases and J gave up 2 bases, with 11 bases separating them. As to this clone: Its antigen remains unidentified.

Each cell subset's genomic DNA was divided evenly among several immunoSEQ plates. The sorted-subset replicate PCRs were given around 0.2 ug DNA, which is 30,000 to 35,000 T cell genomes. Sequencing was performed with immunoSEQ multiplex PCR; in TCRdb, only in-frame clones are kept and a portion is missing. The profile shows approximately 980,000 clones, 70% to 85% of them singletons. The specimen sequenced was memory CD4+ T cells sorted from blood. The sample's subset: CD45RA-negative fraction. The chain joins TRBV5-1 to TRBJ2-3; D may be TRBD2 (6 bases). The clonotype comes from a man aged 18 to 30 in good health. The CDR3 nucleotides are TGCGCCAGCAGCCCGGGGGACGCCACAGATACGCAGTATTTT. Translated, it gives CASSPGDATDTQYF.